This T cell receptor beta chain was profiled in a study of T cell responses to AZD1222 COVID-19 vaccine. Overall study findings and caveats: Vaccine-associated CD4 TCRs ranged over spike, dominating at 160-218 and 743-854. With two AZD1222 doses given, Spike-specific TCR breadth and depth both rose. The donor group comprised mostly white British people and more females; the analysis possibly underestimated clonal diversity.

Method: immunoSEQ multiplex PCR; TCRdb's copy keeps in-frame clones and lacks some. The data show tens of thousands of clones, with roughly 90% seen just once and under 5.5% held by the top ten. Second-dose timings of about 4 or about 12 weeks were pooled. As concerns this clone: What it recognizes is unknown.

This CDR3 has 18 residues. Deletions cut 1 base from V and 2 bases from J, with 20 bases between. The germline V gene has CDR1 SGDLS and CDR2 YYNGEE. Sequencing was performed on peripheral blood, taken 28 days after the second AZD1222 dose. This chain joins TRBV9 and TRBJ2-3; D is perhaps TRBD1 (5 bases). The receptor was derived from an adult who received the AZD1222 COVID-19 vaccine. The CDR3 protein is CASSVSLAQGSYTDTQYF. The CDR3 DNA follows: TGTGCCAGCAGCGTATCTCTGGCCCAGGGTTCTTACACAGATACGCAGTATTTT.